This T cell receptor (beta chain) was recovered during a study of cytomegalovirus exposure and HLA in healthy donors. Study-wide points: Some V segments (TRBV6-2 and TRBV6-3 among them) were excluded as indistinguishable. Among TCR sequences, most were rare, though some public TCRs appeared in many donors.

A multiplex PCR was run with 60 Vbeta primers and 13 Jbeta primers. Assay used: immunoSEQ multiplex PCR; TCRdb lists only in-frame clones, some missing. Here the sample spans 150,000 to 200,000 clones, 85% to 90% being singletons. Points on this clone: Its antigen is still unknown.

CDR1 is MGHDK and CDR2 is SYGVNS in the germline V gene. This CDR3 comprises 13 residues. Trimming removed 6 bases from V and 6 bases from J, with 14 bases in between. This receptor was obtained from a woman in her late teens or twenties in good health and CMV-seronegative. The sequenced material came from PBMCs. The V gene is TRBV25-1, the J gene TRBJ1-2; perhaps TRBD1 as D (5 bases). The CDR3 loop is CASRGPPGDGYTF. The CDR3 nucleotides are TGTGCCAGCAGAGGGCCCCCGGGGGATGGCTACACCTTC.